These 21 T cell receptor beta chains were sequenced from one sample in a study of blood T cell repertoires in COVID-19. The data were produced by immunoSEQ multiplex PCR, yet TCRdb's version contains in-frame clones alone and is incomplete. This table holds about 130,000 clones, approximately 85% found once. Sequencing was done on a sample of peripheral blood. The source of these receptors is a man aged 25-45 years with COVID-19, enrolled during active disease.

The chain recombines TRBV11-3 with TRBJ2-5; 12 nucleotides agree with TRBD1. CDR3 length equals 16 residues. V shed 5 bases, J shed 5 bases, and the junction held 9 bases outside the gene matches. The germline gives CDR1 SGHNT, CDR2 YENEEA. CDR3 protein: CASSLPRDRGLETQYF. CDR3 DNA: TGTGCCAGCAGCCTCCCCCGGGACAGGGGGCTGGAGACCCAGTACTTC. The entire variable domain, with the rest obtained from reference TRBV11-3 and TRBJ2-5, is as follows: EAGVVQSPRYKIIEKKQPVAFWCNPISGHNTLYWYLQNLGQGPELLIRYENEEAVDDSQLPKDRFSAERLKGVDSTLKIQPAELGDSAVYLCASSLPRDRGLETQYFGPGTRLLVL.

The chain couples TRBV10-3 to TRBJ1-6, with TRBD1 as a possible D gene (5 bases). V was pared by 0 bases and J by 10 bases, with 16 bases between. The CDR3 contains 16 residues. The germline V gene encodes CDR1 ENHRY and CDR2 SYGVKD. This chain's CDR3 is CAISESVIRGRSPLHF. The CDR3 nucleotides read TGTGCCATCAGTGAGTCTGTAATCCGGGGGAGGTCACCCCTCCACTTT.

This clone was found once. This sequence joins TRBV6-5 and TRBJ2-7; 7 bases map to TRBD1. Trimming removed 9 bases from V and 2 bases from J; junction bases left unmatched: 7. The CDR3 consists of 13 residues. The germline gives CDR1 MNHEY, CDR2 SVGAGI. CDR3 bases: TGTGCCAGTGGGACAGCTCAGACCTACGAGCAGTACTTC. This codes for CASGTAQTYEQYF.

The chain employs TRBV7-2 and TRBJ1-6, with TRBD1 matching over 8 bases. V gave up 4 bases and J gave up 4 bases; unmatched junction bases: 9. Per germline, CDR1 SGHTA and CDR2 FQGNSA. The CDR3 runs to 17 residues. In DNA, the CDR3 is TGTGCCAGCAGCTCAGCCCTCCAGGGGGCGTATAATTCACCCCTCCACTTT. It specifies CASSSALQGAYNSPLHF. Together with reference TRBV7-2 and TRBJ1-6, the CDR3 gives the full variable domain: GAGVSQSPSNKVTEKGKDVELRCDPISGHTALYWYRQSLGQGLEFLIYFQGNSAPDKSGLPSDRFSAERTGGSVSTLTIQRTQQEDSAVYLCASSSALQGAYNSPLHFGNGTRLTVT.

V and J are TRBV30 and TRBJ2-7; 10 bases are a match to TRBD2. Trimming at V came to 2 bases and at J to 0 bases, leaving 4 bases not matched to a gene. Per germline, CDR1 GTSNPN and CDR2 SVGIG (reference sequence). CDR3 size: 15 residues. CDR3 amino acids: CAWSPLAGVSYEQYF. Written as DNA, the CDR3 is TGTGCCTGGAGTCCCCTAGCGGGAGTCTCCTACGAGCAGTACTTC.

The chain carries TRBV2 and TRBJ2-7; TRBD1 might be the D (8 bases). This CDR3 is 15 amino acids long. Germline loops: CDR1 SNHLY, CDR2 FYNNEI. V shed 10 bases and J shed 0 bases, with 19 bases lying between them. In DNA form, the CDR3 reads TGTGCCATCGGGGAGGGACAGGCCCGCTCCTACGAGCAGTACTTC. Amino acid sequence: CAIGEGQARSYEQYF.

The rearrangement uses TRBV28 and TRBJ2-2; 8 bases line up with TRBD2. Trimming at V came to 3 bases and at J to 0 bases, leaving 3 bases not matched to a gene. There are 16 residues in the CDR3. The V gene's germline CDR1 is MDHEN and CDR2 SYDVKM. CDR3: CASSLPGLANTGELFF. CDR3 bases: TGTGCCAGCAGTTTGCCGGGACTAGCGAACACCGGGGAGCTGTTTTTT.

The chain couples TRBV28 to TRBJ2-2, with 8 nucleotides matching TRBD2. Germline loops: CDR1 MDHEN, CDR2 SYDVKM. The V segment lost 2 bases and the J segment 6 bases; nucleotides outside the gene matches: 8. The CDR3 sequence is 16 residues long. CDR3 sequence reads: CASSLTAGEEPGELFF. CDR3 DNA: TGTGCCAGCAGTTTAACAGCGGGAGAGGAACCCGGGGAGCTGTTTTTT.

The chain is built from TRBV20-1 and TRBJ1-2, with D tentatively TRBD1 (6 bases). Trimming left V 3 bases short and J 6 bases short, with 17 bases between. This CDR3 is 14 amino acids long. From germline, CDR1 is DFQATT and CDR2 SNEGSKA (reference sequence). The CDR3 DNA is TGCAGTGCTAGTTCAGGGGTCGGAAGGCATGGCTACACCTTC. This encodes CSASSGVGRHGYTF.

The CDR3 protein is CSGGQPLYNEQFF. The CDR3 DNA reads TGCAGCGGCGGACAGCCGCTCTACAATGAGCAGTTCTTC. The rearrangement joins TRBV29-1 to TRBJ2-1; a possible D gene is TRBD1 (6 bases). The CDR3 spans 13 residues. Between the trimmed V and J ends, which lost 7 bases and 3 bases, there was a span of 13 bases. Germline V gene sequence: CDR1 SQVTM, CDR2 ANQGSEA.

The rearrangement uses TRBV4-2 and TRBJ2-4, with D maybe TRBD2 (5 bases). Germline-derived CDR1 and CDR2 are LGHNA and YNFKEQ. V dropped 0 bases and J dropped 7 bases, with 31 bases sitting between them. The CDR3 length is 21 residues. In DNA form, the CDR3 reads TGTGCCAGCAGCCAAGAAGCGGCCCGGGATGGGTCCTCACTCTCCGAGAACATTCAGTACTTC. Protein sequence: CASSQEAARDGSSLSENIQYF.

This chain uses TRBV3-1 (or the pseudogene TRBV3-2) with TRBJ1-6; no firm D call. Germline V gene lookup returns CDR1 LGHDT and CDR2 YNNKEL (reference sequence). V lost 8 bases, J lost 0 bases, and 5 bases lay in between. The CDR3 loop spans 13 amino acids. CDR3 protein: CASRSSYNSPLHF. Written as DNA, the CDR3 is TGTGCCAGCCGGAGCTCCTATAATTCACCCCTCCACTTT.

This sequence joins TRBV3-1 (or the pseudogene TRBV3-2) and TRBJ2-1; TRBD2 agrees at 8 bases. The V gene's germline CDR1 is LGHDT and CDR2 YNNKEL (reference sequence). V was pared by 1 base and J by 7 bases, with 9 bases of the junction left unmatched. The CDR3 has 16 amino acids. The CDR3 sequence is CASSQGPNREGNEQFF. DNA for the CDR3: TGTGCCAGCAGCCAAGGCCCTAATCGGGAGGGGAATGAGCAGTTCTTC.

This sequence joins TRBV5-1 and TRBJ2-3; 12 nucleotides match TRBD2. The length of the CDR3 is 17 residues. CDR1 SGHRS and CDR2 YFSETQ come from the germline V gene. V lost 0 bases, J lost 3 bases, and 5 bases stayed unmatched. The CDR3 loop reads CASSLGLAGVRTDTQYF. In nucleotides, the CDR3 is TGCGCCAGCAGCTTGGGACTAGCGGGAGTACGGACAGATACGCAGTATTTT.

J is TRBJ2-5 and V is TRBV11-2; 7 nucleotides match TRBD2. Germline loops: CDR1 SGHAT, CDR2 FQNNGV. Germline trimming cut 5 bases from V and 2 bases from J; bases unmatched to any gene: 5. This CDR3 has 14 amino acids. The CDR3 reads CASSLAGEQETQYF. The CDR3 DNA sequence: TGTGCCAGCAGCCTTGCGGGGGAACAAGAGACCCAGTACTTC.

The rearrangement links TRBV7-9 to TRBJ2-6; D possibly corresponds to TRBD2 (7 bases). Germline V gene lookup returns CDR1 SEHNR and CDR2 FQNEAQ (reference sequence). Trimming took off 5 bases at V and 0 bases at J, with 23 bases between the two ends. This CDR3 contains 20 residues. The CDR3 bases are TGTGCCAGCAGCACACCGAGGGGTTTGAGGGGGGGCTCTGGGGCCAACGTCCTGACTTTC. Residues: CASSTPRGLRGGSGANVLTF.

This chain uses TRBV7-6 with TRBJ1-6; TRBD1 is a possible D gene (5 bases). This CDR3 is built from 14 residues. Per germline, CDR1 SGHVS and CDR2 FNYEAQ. With 0 bases removed from V and 9 bases from J, the gap between germline ends came to 9 bases. This CDR3 is CASSLASGGSPLHF. The CDR3 DNA follows: TGTGCCAGCAGCTTAGCTTCGGGGGGTTCACCCCTCCACTTT.

This clone was observed a few times. The chain links TRBV7-3 to TRBJ2-2, with 8 positions matching TRBD1. V shed 5 bases and J 3 bases; nucleotides not matched to a gene: 5. The CDR3 has 15 residues. From germline, CDR1 is SGHTA and CDR2 FQGTGA. The CDR3 is CASSPTGVDTGELFF. The CDR3 DNA follows: TGTGCCAGCAGCCCGACAGGGGTAGACACCGGGGAGCTGTTTTTT.

V is TRBV11-3 and J is TRBJ2-5; D not certain. The CDR3 sequence is 13 residues long. With 1 base removed from V and 4 bases from J, the gap between germline ends came to 7 bases. The germline gives CDR1 SGHNT, CDR2 YENEEA. CDR3 DNA sequence: TGTGCCAGCAGCTTAGGGCTCCGAGAGACCCAGTACTTC. It codes for CASSLGLRETQYF.

This clone was seen a handful of times. The chain links TRBV4-3 to TRBJ1-1, with TRBD1 identical over 8 bases. Germline CDR1 LGHNA, CDR2 YSLEER. CDR3 length: 13 amino acids. V shed 5 bases, J shed 5 bases, and the junction held 4 bases outside the gene matches. CDR3 protein: CASSYTGGTEAFF. For the CDR3, the DNA is TGCGCCAGCAGCTATACAGGGGGAACTGAAGCTTTCTTT.

The V and J genes are TRBV7-2 and TRBJ1-4; 7 nucleotides match TRBD1. The V and J ends lost 5 bases and 7 bases, in that order; junction bases with no gene match: 4. This CDR3 spans 13 amino acids. Germline CDR1 and CDR2: SGHTA and FQGNSA. Here the CDR3 DNA reads TGTGCCAGCAGCAGACAGGGCGGTGAAAAACTGTTTTTT. Translation gives CASSRQGGEKLFF.